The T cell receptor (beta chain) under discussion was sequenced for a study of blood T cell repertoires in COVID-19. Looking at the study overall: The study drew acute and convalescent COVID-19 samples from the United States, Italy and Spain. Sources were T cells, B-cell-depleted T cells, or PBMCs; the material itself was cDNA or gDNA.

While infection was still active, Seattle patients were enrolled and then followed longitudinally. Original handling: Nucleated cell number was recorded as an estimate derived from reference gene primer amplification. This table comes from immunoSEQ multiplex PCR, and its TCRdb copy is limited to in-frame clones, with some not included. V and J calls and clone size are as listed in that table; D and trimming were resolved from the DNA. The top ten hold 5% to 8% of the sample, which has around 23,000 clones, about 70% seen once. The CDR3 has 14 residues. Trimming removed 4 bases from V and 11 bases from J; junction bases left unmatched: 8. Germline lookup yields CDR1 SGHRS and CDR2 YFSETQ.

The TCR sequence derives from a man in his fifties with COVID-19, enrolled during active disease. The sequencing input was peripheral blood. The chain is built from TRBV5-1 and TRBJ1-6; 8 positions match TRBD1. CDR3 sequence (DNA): TGCGCCAGCAGCCCCGGACAGGGTGGTACACCCCTCCACTTT. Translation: CASSPGQGGTPLHF.